This T cell receptor beta chain was found in a study of blood T cell repertoires in COVID-19. The overall study: Donors in the United States, Italy and Spain gave samples during acute or convalescent COVID-19. In each case, the material was cDNA or gDNA derived from T cells, B-cell-depleted T cells, or PBMCs.

The CDR3 consists of 15 residues. V was clipped by 6 bases and J by 4 bases; unmatched bases: 7. Germline V lookup: CDR1 SGHTA, CDR2 FQGNSA. In the original workflow: Amplification of reference gene primers provided the estimated nucleated cell counts. Only in-frame clones appear in the TCRdb table, and some are missing; sequencing was by immunoSEQ multiplex PCR. The D gene and trimming were derived from the DNA, and the V and J assignments and clone size from that table. The sample lists some 140,000 clones, about 86% occurring once. The V call is TRBV7-2, the J call TRBJ2-1, with TRBD1 identical over 9 bases. Sample: peripheral blood. The TCR originated in an older woman with active or convalescent COVID-19. In nucleotides, the CDR3 is TGTGCCAGCAGGAGGGACAGGGACTCGTACAATGAGCAGTTCTTC. Its translation: CASRRDRDSYNEQFF.